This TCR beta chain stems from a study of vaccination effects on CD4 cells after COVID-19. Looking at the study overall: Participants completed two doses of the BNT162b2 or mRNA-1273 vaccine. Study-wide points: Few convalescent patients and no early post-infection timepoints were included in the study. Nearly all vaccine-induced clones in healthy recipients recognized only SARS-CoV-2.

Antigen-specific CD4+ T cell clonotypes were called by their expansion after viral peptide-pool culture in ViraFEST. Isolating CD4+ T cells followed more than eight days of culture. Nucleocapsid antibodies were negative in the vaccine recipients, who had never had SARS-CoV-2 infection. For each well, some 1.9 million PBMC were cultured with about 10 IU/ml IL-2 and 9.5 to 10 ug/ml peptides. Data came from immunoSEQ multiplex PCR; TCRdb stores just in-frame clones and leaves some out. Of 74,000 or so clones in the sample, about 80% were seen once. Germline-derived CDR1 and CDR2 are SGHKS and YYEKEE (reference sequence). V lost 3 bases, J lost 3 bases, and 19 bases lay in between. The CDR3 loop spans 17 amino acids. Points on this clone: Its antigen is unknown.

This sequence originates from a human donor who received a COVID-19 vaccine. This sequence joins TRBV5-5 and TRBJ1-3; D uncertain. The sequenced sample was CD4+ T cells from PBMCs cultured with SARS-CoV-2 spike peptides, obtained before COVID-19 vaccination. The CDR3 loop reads CASSSANLRVFGNTIYF. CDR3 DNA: TGTGCCAGCAGCTCCGCCAACCTGCGGGTATTTGGAAACACCATATATTTT.